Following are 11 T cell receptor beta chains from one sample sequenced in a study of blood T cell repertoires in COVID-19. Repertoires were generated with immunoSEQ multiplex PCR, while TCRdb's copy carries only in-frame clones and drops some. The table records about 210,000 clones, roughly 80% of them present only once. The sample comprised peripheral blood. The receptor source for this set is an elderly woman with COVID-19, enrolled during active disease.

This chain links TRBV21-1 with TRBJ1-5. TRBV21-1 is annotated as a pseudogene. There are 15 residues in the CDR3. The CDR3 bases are TGTGCCAGCAGCAAAGGGGAAGCGATCGGAGGGCCCCAGCATTTT. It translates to CASSKGEAIGGPQHF.

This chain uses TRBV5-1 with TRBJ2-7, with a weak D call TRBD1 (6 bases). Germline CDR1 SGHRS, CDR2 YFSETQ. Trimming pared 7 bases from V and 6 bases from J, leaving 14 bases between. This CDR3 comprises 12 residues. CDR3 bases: TGCGCCAGCCACCGGGACATTTCCGAGCAGTACTTC. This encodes CASHRDISEQYF.

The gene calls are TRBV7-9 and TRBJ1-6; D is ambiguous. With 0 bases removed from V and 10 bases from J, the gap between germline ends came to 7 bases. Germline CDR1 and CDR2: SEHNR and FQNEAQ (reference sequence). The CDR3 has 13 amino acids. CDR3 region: CASSLALDSPLHF. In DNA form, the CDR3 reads TGTGCCAGCAGCTTAGCGCTAGACTCACCCCTCCACTTT.

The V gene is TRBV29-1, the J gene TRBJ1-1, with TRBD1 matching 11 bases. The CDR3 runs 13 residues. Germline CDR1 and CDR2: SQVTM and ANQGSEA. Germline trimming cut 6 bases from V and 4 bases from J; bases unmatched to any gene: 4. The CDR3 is CSVGTGGGTEAFF. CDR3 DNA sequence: TGCAGCGTAGGGACAGGGGGTGGCACTGAAGCTTTCTTT. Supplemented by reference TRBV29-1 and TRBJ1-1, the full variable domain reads SAVISQKPSRDICQRGTSLTIQCQVDSQVTMMFWYRQQPGQSLTLIATANQGSEATYESGFVIDKFPISRPNLTFSTLTVSNMSPEDSSIYLCSVGTGGGTEAFFGQGTRLTVV.

This chain's CDR3 is CSAGTGPPYTF. The CDR3 nucleotides read TGCAGTGCTGGGACAGGGCCGCCCTACACCTTC. The rearrangement uses TRBV20-1 and TRBJ1-2; 9 bases map to TRBD1. This CDR3 spans 11 amino acids. Germline CDR1 and CDR2: DFQATT and SNEGSKA (reference sequence). With V trimmed by 5 bases and J by 10 bases, 5 bases remained unmatched.

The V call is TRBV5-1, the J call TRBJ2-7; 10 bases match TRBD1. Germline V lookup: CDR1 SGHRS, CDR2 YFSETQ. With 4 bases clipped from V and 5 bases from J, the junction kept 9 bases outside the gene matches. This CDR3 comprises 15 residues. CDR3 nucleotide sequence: TGCGCCAGCAGCCGGACAGGGGGATCGGTGAACGAGCAGTACTTC. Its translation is CASSRTGGSVNEQYF.

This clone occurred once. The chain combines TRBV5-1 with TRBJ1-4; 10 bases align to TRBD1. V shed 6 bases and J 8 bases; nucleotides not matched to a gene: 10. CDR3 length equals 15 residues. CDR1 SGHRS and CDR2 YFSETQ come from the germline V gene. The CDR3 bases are TGCGCCAGCACCGAAGGCGGGACAGGGGAGGAAAAACTGTTTTTT. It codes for CASTEGGTGEEKLFF.

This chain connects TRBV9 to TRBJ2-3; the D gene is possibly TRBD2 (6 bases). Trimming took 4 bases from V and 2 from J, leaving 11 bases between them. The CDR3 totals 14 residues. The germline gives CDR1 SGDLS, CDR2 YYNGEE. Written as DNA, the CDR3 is TGTGCCAGCAGCCCTCGGACTAACACAGATACGCAGTATTTT. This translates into CASSPRTNTDTQYF.

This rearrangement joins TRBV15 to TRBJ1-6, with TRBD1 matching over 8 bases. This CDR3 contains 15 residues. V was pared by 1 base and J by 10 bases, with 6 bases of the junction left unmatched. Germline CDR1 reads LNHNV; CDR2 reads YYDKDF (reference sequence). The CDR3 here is CATSRAGQGSSPLHF. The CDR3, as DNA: TGTGCCACCAGCAGAGCCGGACAGGGTAGCTCACCCCTCCACTTT.

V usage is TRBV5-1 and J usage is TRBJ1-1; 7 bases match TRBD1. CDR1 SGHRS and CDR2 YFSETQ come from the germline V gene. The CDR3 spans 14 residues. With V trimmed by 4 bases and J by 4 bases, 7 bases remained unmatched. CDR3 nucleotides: TGCGCCAGCAGCATTGACAGGGCGGGCACTGAAGCTTTCTTT. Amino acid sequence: CASSIDRAGTEAFF.

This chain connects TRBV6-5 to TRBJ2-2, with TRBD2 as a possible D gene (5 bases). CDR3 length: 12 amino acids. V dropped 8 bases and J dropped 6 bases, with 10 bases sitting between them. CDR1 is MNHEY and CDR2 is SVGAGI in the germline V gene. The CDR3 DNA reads TGTGCCAGCTTCTTGGGAGCCGGGGAGCTGTTTTTT. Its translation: CASFLGAGELFF.